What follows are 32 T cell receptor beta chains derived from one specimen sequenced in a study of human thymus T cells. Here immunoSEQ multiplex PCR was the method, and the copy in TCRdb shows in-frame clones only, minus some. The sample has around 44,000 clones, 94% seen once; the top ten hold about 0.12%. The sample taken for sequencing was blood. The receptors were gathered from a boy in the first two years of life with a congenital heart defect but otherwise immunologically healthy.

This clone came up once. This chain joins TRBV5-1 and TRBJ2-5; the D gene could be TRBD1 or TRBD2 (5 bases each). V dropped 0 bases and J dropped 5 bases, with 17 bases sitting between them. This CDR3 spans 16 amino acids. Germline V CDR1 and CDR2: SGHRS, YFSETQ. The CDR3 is CASSLADVGTGETQYF. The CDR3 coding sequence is TGCGCCAGCAGCTTGGCGGATGTAGGGACGGGGGAGACCCAGTACTTC.

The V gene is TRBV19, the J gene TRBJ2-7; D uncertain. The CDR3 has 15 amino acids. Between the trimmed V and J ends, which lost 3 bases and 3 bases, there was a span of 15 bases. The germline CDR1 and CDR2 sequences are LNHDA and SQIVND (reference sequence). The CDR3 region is CASSMAHRPVYEQYF. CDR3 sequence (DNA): TGTGCCAGTAGTATGGCCCATCGGCCGGTCTACGAGCAGTACTTC.

The CDR3 sequence is CASSQGQQETQYF. The CDR3 DNA is TGCGCCAGCAGCCAAGGACAGCAAGAGACCCAGTACTTC. The chain carries TRBV4-3 and TRBJ2-5; D possibly corresponds to TRBD1 (5 bases). CDR3 size: 13 residues. V dropped 1 base and J dropped 2 bases, with 5 bases sitting between them. Germline CDR1 and CDR2: LGHNA and YSLEER.

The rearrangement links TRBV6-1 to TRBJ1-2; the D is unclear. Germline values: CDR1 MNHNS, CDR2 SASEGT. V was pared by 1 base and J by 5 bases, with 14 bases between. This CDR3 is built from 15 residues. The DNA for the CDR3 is TGTGCCAGCAGTGAAGATTGGATAGGGTGGTATGGCTACACCTTC. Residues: CASSEDWIGWYGYTF.

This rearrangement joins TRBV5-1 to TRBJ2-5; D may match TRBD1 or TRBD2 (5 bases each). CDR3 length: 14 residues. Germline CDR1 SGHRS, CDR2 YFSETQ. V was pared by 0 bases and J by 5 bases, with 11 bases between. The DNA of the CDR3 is TGCGCCAGCAGCTTGGCCAAGAGGGGCGAGACCCAGTACTTC. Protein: CASSLAKRGETQYF.

The CDR3 protein is CASSLGTSGGDEQFF. The CDR3 DNA sequence: TGCGCCAGCAGCTTGGGGACTAGCGGGGGCGATGAGCAGTTCTTC. The genes are TRBV5-1 and TRBJ2-1; 13 bases match TRBD2. This CDR3 has 15 amino acids. J gave up 8 bases and V 0 bases, and 2 bases lay outside the gene matches. Germline V lookup: CDR1 SGHRS, CDR2 YFSETQ.

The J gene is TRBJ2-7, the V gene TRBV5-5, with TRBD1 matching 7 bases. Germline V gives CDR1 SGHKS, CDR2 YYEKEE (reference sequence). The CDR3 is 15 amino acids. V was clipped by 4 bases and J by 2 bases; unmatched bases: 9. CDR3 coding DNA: TGTGCCAGCAGCCCAATCGGGACAGTCCCCTACGAGCAGTACTTC. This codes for CASSPIGTVPYEQYF.

This CDR3 is CASRSTGASPLHF. CDR3 DNA sequence: TGTGCCAGCAGGTCCACGGGGGCCTCACCCCTCCACTTT. The chain uses TRBV9 and TRBJ1-6, with D tentatively TRBD1 (6 bases). V shed 5 bases and J shed 10 bases, with 13 bases lying between them. CDR3 length: 13 amino acids. Germline V lookup: CDR1 SGDLS, CDR2 YYNGEE.

The CDR3: CASSLGLAGVYEQYF. For the CDR3, the DNA is TGTGCCAGCAGCTTAGGGTTAGCGGGGGTGTACGAGCAGTACTTC. This chain links TRBV7-2 with TRBJ2-7; 9 bases are shared with TRBD2. Germline CDR1 SGHTA, CDR2 FQGNSA. The CDR3 extends over 15 amino acids. V was pared by 1 base and J by 4 bases, with 5 bases of the junction left unmatched.

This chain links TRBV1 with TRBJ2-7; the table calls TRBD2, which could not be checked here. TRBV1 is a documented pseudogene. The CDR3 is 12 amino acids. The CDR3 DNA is TGCACCAGGGGACTAGCGGGGGTCGAGCAGTACTTC. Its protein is CTRGLAGVEQYF.

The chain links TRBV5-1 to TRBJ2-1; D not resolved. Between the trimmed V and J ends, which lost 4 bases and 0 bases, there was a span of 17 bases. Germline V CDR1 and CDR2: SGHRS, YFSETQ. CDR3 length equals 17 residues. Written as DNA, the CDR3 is TGCGCCAGCAGCGGCACCTCCTCATACAGCTCCTACAATGAGCAGTTCTTC. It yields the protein CASSGTSSYSSYNEQFF.

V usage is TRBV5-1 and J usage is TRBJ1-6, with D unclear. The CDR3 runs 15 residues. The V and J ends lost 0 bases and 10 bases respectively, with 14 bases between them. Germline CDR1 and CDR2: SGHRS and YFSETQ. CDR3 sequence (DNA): TGCGCCAGCAGCTTGGAGGGTGGGAGAGGATCACCCCTCCACTTT. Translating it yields CASSLEGGRGSPLHF. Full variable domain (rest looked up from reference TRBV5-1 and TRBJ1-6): KAGVTQTPRYLIKTRGQQVTLSCSPISGHRSVSWYQQTPGQGLQFLFEYFSETQRNKGNFPGRFSGRQFSNSRSEMNVSTLELGDSALYLCASSLEGGRGSPLHFGNGTRLTVT.

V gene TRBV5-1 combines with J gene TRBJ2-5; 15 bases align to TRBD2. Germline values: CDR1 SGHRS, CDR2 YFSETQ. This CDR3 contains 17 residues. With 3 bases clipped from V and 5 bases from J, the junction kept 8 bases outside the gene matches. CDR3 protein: CASSSTRTSGGVETQYF. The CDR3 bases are TGCGCCAGCAGCTCCACCCGGACTAGCGGGGGGGTGGAGACCCAGTACTTC.

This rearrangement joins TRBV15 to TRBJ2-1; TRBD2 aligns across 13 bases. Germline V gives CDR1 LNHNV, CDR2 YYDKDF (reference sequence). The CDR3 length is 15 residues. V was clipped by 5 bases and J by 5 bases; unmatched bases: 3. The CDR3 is CATSLGTSGNNEQFF. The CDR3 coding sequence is TGTGCCACCAGCCTCGGGACTAGCGGGAACAATGAGCAGTTCTTC.

The CDR3 reads CASSVQGAREKLFF. CDR3 in DNA: TGCGCCAGCAGCGTACAGGGGGCTAGGGAAAAACTGTTTTTT. J is TRBJ1-4 and V is TRBV5-1; 9 nucleotides align to TRBD1. V dropped 4 bases and J dropped 8; count of bases not matched to a gene: 6. The CDR3 has 14 residues. The germline CDR1 and CDR2 sequences are SGHRS and YFSETQ.

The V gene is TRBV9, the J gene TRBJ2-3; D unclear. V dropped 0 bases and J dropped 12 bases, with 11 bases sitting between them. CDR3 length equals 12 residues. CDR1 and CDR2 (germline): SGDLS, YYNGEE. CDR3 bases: TGTGCCAGCAGCGTAGGGGTCACACGACAGTATTTT. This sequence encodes CASSVGVTRQYF.

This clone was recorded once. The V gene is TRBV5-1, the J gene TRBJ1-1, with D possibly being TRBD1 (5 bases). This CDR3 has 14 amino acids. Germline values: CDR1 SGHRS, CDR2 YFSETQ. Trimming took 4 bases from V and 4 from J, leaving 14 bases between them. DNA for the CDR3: TGCGCCAGCAGCCCCCGCGGGGCTGGCACTGAAGCTTTCTTT. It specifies CASSPRGAGTEAFF.

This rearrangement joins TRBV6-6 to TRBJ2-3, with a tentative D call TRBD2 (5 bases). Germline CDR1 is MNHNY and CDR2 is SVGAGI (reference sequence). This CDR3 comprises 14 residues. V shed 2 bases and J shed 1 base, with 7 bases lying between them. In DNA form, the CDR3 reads TGTGCCAGCAGTTACGACTATCGCACAGATACGCAGTATTTT. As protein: CASSYDYRTDTQYF.

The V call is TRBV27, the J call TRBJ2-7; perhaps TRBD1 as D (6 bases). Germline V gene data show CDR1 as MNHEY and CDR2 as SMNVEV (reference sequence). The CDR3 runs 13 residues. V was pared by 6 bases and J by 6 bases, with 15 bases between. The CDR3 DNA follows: TGTGCCAGCAGCTATATAGGGGGTGGCGAGCAGTACTTC. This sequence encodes CASSYIGGGEQYF.

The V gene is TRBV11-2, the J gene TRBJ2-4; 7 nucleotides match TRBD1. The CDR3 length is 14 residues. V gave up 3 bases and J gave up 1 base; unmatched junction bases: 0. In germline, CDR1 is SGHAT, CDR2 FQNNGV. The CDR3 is CASSLTGAKNIQYF. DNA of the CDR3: TGTGCCAGCAGCTTGACAGGGGCCAAAAACATTCAGTACTTC.

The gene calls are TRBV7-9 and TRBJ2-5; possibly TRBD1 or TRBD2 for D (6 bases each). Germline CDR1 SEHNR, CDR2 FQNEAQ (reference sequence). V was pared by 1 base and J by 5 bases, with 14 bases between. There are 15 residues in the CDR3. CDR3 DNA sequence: TGTGCCAGCAGCTTAGGGGGGGCCGTTGTGGAGACCCAGTACTTC. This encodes CASSLGGAVVETQYF.

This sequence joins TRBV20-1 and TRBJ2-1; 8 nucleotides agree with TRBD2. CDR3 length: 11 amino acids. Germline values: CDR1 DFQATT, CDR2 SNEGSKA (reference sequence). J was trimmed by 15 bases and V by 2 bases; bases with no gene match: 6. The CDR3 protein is CSARLSGGRFF. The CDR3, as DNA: TGCAGTGCTAGATTGAGCGGGGGACGGTTCTTC.

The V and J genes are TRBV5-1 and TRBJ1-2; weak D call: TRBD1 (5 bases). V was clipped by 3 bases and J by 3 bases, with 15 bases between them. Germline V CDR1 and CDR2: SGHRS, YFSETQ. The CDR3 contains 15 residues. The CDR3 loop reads CASSSFGGEDYGYTF. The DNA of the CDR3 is TGCGCCAGCAGCTCCTTCGGGGGGGAGGACTATGGCTACACCTTC.

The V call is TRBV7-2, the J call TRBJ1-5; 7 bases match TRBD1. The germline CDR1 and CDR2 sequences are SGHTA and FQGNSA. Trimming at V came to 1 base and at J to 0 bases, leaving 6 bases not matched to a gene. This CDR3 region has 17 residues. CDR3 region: CASSLVGTAYSNQPQHF. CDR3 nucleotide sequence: TGTGCCAGCAGCTTAGTAGGGACAGCATATAGCAATCAGCCCCAGCATTTT.

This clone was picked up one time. The CDR3 coding sequence is TGTGCCAGCCCGGGCAGGGGCCAGGGGGATGAGCAGTTCTTC. Its protein is CASPGRGQGDEQFF. The chain uses TRBV6-1 and TRBJ2-1, with TRBD1 matching 7 bases. The CDR3 spans 14 residues. Germline V CDR1 and CDR2: MNHNS, SASEGT. V lost 8 bases, J lost 8 bases, and 12 bases stayed unmatched.

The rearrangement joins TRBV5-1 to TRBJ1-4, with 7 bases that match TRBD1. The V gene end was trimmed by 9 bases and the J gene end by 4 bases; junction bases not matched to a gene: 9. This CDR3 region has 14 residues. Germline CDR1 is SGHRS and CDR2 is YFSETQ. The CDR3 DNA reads TGCGCCACCCGGAAGGGGGCGATTAATGAAAAACTGTTTTTT. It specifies CATRKGAINEKLFF. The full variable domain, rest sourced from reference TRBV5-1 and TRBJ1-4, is KAGVTQTPRYLIKTRGQQVTLSCSPISGHRSVSWYQQTPGQGLQFLFEYFSETQRNKGNFPGRFSGRQFSNSRSEMNVSTLELGDSALYLCATRKGAINEKLFFGSGTQLSVL.

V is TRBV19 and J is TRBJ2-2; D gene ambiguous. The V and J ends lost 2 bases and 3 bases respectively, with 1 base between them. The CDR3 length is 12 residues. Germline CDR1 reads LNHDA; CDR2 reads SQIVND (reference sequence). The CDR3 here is CASSIHTGELFF. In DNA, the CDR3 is TGTGCCAGTAGTATACACACCGGGGAGCTGTTTTTT.

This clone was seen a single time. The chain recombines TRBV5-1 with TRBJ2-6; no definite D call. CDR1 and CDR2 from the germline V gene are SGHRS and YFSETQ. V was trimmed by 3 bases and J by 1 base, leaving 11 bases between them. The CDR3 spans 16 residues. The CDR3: CASSSLQVSGANVLTF. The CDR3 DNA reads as TGCGCCAGCAGCTCCCTTCAGGTGTCTGGGGCCAACGTCCTGACTTTC.

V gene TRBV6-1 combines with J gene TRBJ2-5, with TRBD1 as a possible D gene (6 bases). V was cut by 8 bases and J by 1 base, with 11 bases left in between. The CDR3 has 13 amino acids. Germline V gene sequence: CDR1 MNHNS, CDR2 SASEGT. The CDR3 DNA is TGTGCCAGCTCCCGGACAGTCCAAGAGACCCAGTACTTC. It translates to CASSRTVQETQYF.

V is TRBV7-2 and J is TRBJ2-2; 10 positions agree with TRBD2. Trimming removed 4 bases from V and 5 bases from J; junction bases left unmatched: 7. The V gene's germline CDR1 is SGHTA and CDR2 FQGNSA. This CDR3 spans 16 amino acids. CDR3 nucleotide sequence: TGTGCCAGCAGCTCACCTAGCGGGGGACCTACCGGGGAGCTGTTTTTT. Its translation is CASSSPSGGPTGELFF.

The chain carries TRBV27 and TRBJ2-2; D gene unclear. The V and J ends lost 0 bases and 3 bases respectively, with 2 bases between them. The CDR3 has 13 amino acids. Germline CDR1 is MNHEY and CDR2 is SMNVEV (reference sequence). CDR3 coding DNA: TGTGCCAGCAGTTTATCCTACACCGGGGAGCTGTTTTTT. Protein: CASSLSYTGELFF.

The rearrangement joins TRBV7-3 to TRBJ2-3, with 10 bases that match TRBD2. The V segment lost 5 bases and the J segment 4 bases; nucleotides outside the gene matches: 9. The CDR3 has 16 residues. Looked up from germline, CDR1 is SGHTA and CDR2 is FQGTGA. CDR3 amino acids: CASSLPGLAPADTQYF. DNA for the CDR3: TGTGCCAGCAGCCTACCGGGACTAGCGCCCGCAGATACGCAGTATTTT.